These 17 T cell receptor beta chains were sequenced from one sample in a study of shared clonotypes between healthy human individuals. Repertoires were generated with immunoSEQ multiplex PCR, while TCRdb's copy carries only in-frame clones and drops some. The sample shows under 850,000 clones, around 77% of them seen only once. The sample was memory CD4+ T cells sorted from blood. Documented subset: CD45RA-negative fraction. The receptor set was obtained from a woman aged 30 to 39 in good health.

The chain combines TRBV19 with TRBJ1-5; a weak D match, TRBD1 (5 bases). Germline lookup yields CDR1 LNHDA and CDR2 SQIVND (reference sequence). V was cut by 3 bases and J by 2 bases, with 11 bases left in between. The CDR3 loop spans 15 amino acids. CDR3 DNA: TGTGCCAGTAGTATTATGGGGGGAGGCAATCAGCCCCAGCATTTT. Its translation: CASSIMGGGNQPQHF. Together with reference TRBV19 and TRBJ1-5, the CDR3 gives the full variable domain: DGGITQSPKYLFRKEGQNVTLSCEQNLNHDAMYWYRQDPGQGLRLIYYSQIVNDFQKGDIAEGYSVSREKKESFPLTVTSAQKNPTAFYLCASSIMGGGNQPQHFGDGTRLSIL.

The J gene is TRBJ1-5, the V gene TRBV7-2; D call uncertain. From germline, CDR1 is SGHTA and CDR2 FQGNSA. This CDR3 has 12 amino acids. The ends were cut back, 5 bases at V and 9 bases at J, with 11 bases in the middle. CDR3 in amino acids: CASSLQTSPQHF. CDR3 bases: TGTGCCAGCAGCCTCCAGACGTCGCCCCAGCATTTT. Complete variable domain (other parts from reference TRBV7-2 and TRBJ1-5): GAGVSQSPSNKVTEKGKDVELRCDPISGHTALYWYRQSLGQGLEFLIYFQGNSAPDKSGLPSDRFSAERTGGSVSTLTIQRTQQEDSAVYLCASSLQTSPQHFGDGTRLSIL.

V is TRBV6-6 and J is TRBJ1-5; no reliable D call. V was clipped by 0 bases and J by 5 bases, with 5 bases between them. Germline V gene data show CDR1 as MNHNY and CDR2 as SVGAGI (reference sequence). The CDR3 covers 13 residues. CDR3 bases: TGTGCCAGCAGTTACTCCGAACATCAGCCCCAGCATTTT. Protein: CASSYSEHQPQHF.

J is TRBJ1-4 and V is TRBV2, with unresolved D. The CDR3 is 13 residues long. Germline-derived CDR1 and CDR2 are SNHLY and FYNNEI. V was cut by 7 bases and J by 7 bases, with 13 bases left in between. The CDR3 region has the DNA TGTGCCAGCAAGAGTCAGGAGAGTGAAAAACTGTTTTTT. This codes for CASKSQESEKLFF. Full variable domain (rest looked up from reference TRBV2 and TRBJ1-4): EPEVTQTPSHQVTQMGQEVILRCVPISNHLYFYWYRQILGQKVEFLVSFYNNEISEKSEIFDDQFSVERPDGSNFTLKIRSTKLEDSAMYFCASKSQESEKLFFGSGTQLSVL.

The chain is built from TRBV6-6 and TRBJ1-4, with 7 bases matching TRBD1. V lost 6 bases, J lost 6 bases, and 10 bases stayed unmatched. The CDR3 sequence is 15 residues long. The V gene's germline CDR1 is MNHNY and CDR2 SVGAGI (reference sequence). CDR3 DNA: TGTGCCAGCAGGGACCAGGGACAGTCATATGAAAAACTGTTTTTT. Protein: CASRDQGQSYEKLFF.

The genes are TRBV28 and TRBJ2-1; 7 bases are a match to TRBD2. Germline assignment: CDR1 MDHEN and CDR2 SYDVKM. Trimming took 6 bases from V and 7 from J; bases not matched to a gene: 15. The CDR3 length is 16 residues. The CDR3: CASRNTPGLAENEQFF. In nucleotides, the CDR3 is TGTGCCAGCAGAAACACCCCGGGGCTAGCGGAGAATGAGCAGTTCTTC.

This chain links TRBV21-1 with TRBJ1-1. TRBV21-1 is assigned pseudogene status. The CDR3 is 13 amino acids. In DNA, the CDR3 is TGTGCCAGCAACCCCCCCGGAGGGGCTTTCTATTTCTTT. Protein: CASNPPGGAFYFF.

This clone appeared a few times. The genes are TRBV30 and TRBJ1-4; no clear D. V was pared by 0 bases and J by 8 bases, with 10 bases between. The CDR3 is made up of 13 amino acids. CDR1 is GTSNPN, CDR2 SVGIG, per germline (reference sequence). As DNA, the CDR3 is TGTGCCTGGAGTGTACGTAGTGGAGAAAAACTGTTTTTT. This translates into CAWSVRSGEKLFF. Complete variable domain (other parts from reference TRBV30 and TRBJ1-4): SQTIHQWPATLVQPVGSPLSLECTVEGTSNPNLYWYRQAAGRGLQLLFYSVGIGQISSEVPQNLSASRPQDRQFILSSKKLLLSDSGFYLCAWSVRSGEKLFFGSGTQLSVL.

As for this clone: The sample has other DNA sequences that encode this CDR3 too. V gene TRBV5-1 combines with J gene TRBJ2-5; TRBD1 aligns across 7 bases. The CDR3 spans 13 residues. The germline V gene encodes CDR1 SGHRS and CDR2 YFSETQ. The V segment lost 5 bases and the J segment 3 bases; nucleotides outside the gene matches: 4. DNA of the CDR3: TGCGCCAGCAGGTATGACAGGGAAGAGACCCAGTACTTC. Amino acid sequence: CASRYDREETQYF.

This clone was counted between two and nine times. This chain joins TRBV7-9 and TRBJ2-3; maybe TRBD1 (5 bases). Germline V gene data show CDR1 as SEHNR and CDR2 as FQNEAQ (reference sequence). This CDR3 spans 16 amino acids. V lost 5 bases and J lost 3, with 18 bases in between. The CDR3 spells CASSTSGSFRTDTQYF. The CDR3 nucleotides read TGTGCCAGCAGCACCTCAGGGTCTTTTCGTACAGATACGCAGTATTTT. The variable domain in full, completed from reference TRBV7-9 and TRBJ2-3, reads DTGVSQNPRHKITKRGQNVTFRCDPISEHNRLYWYRQTLGQGPEFLTYFQNEAQLEKSRLLSDRFSAERPKGSFSTLEIQRTEQGDSAMYLCASSTSGSFRTDTQYFGPGTRLTVL.

The chain uses TRBV5-1 and TRBJ2-7; 7 bases align to TRBD2. Germline loops: CDR1 SGHRS, CDR2 YFSETQ. The V gene end was trimmed by 4 bases and the J gene end by 4 bases; junction bases not matched to a gene: 14. CDR3 length: 16 amino acids. The CDR3, as DNA: TGCGCCAGCAGCCAGCTGGGCGGGAGCGTCCGGTACGAGCAGTACTTC. Translated: CASSQLGGSVRYEQYF.

The rearrangement links TRBV5-4 to TRBJ2-7, with D perhaps TRBD2 (6 bases). V gave up 1 base and J gave up 0 bases, with 11 bases separating them. The CDR3 is 15 amino acids. Germline CDR1 and CDR2: SGHNT and YYREEE (reference sequence). CDR3 in amino acids: CASSLQEGISYEQYF. For the CDR3, the DNA is TGTGCCAGCAGCTTGCAGGAGGGCATCTCCTACGAGCAGTACTTC. Using reference TRBV5-4 and TRBJ2-7 for the parts outside the CDR3, the full variable domain is ETGVTQSPTHLIKTRGQQVTLRCSSQSGHNTVSWYQQALGQGPQFIFQYYREEENGRGNFPPRFSGLQFPNYSSELNVNALELDDSALYLCASSLQEGISYEQYFGPGTRLTVT.

The V and J genes are TRBV10-1 and TRBJ2-7; D may be TRBD1 or TRBD2 (6 bases each). Germline lookup yields CDR1 WNHNN and CDR2 SYGVQD (reference sequence). This CDR3 contains 15 residues. The V end lost 6 bases, the J end lost 1 base, and 16 bases lay between the germline ends. The CDR3 sequence is CASSPRGARSYEQYF. As DNA, the CDR3 is TGCGCCAGCAGCCCAAGGGGGGCGAGGTCCTACGAGCAGTACTTC.

This chain links TRBV27 with TRBJ2-3; TRBD2 aligns across 12 bases. V shed 5 bases and J 7 bases; nucleotides not matched to a gene: 10. The germline V gene has CDR1 MNHEY and CDR2 SMNVEV (reference sequence). The CDR3 extends over 16 amino acids. CDR3 region: CASSILTSGRLNTQYF. The CDR3, as DNA: TGTGCCAGCAGTATATTGACTAGCGGGAGATTGAATACGCAGTATTTT.

The rearrangement links TRBV11-2 to TRBJ2-3, with no clear D. Germline V gives CDR1 SGHAT, CDR2 FQNNGV. V was trimmed by 1 base and J by 6 bases, leaving 5 bases between them. This CDR3 spans 12 amino acids. DNA for the CDR3: TGTGCCAGCAGCTTAGCGCGGGATACGCAGTATTTT. This gives the protein CASSLARDTQYF.

This clone came up a few times. J is TRBJ2-3 and V is TRBV19; 8 bases map to TRBD2. The CDR3 length is 12 residues. In germline, CDR1 is LNHDA, CDR2 SQIVND (reference sequence). The V and J ends lost 6 bases and 4 bases, in that order; junction bases with no gene match: 0. CDR3 sequence reads: CASSGGADTQYF. The CDR3 DNA sequence: TGTGCCAGTAGCGGGGGGGCAGATACGCAGTATTTT.

The chain links TRBV15 to TRBJ2-5; D is possibly TRBD2 (5 bases). The ends were cut back, 3 bases at V and 2 bases at J, with 7 bases in the middle. Germline V gene lookup returns CDR1 LNHNV and CDR2 YYDKDF (reference sequence). The CDR3 covers 13 residues. CDR3 loop: CATSRDFQETQYF. The CDR3 DNA follows: TGTGCCACCAGCAGGGACTTTCAAGAGACCCAGTACTTC.